The clone carrying this TCR beta chain has only one observation. Treatment in this sample: 15 to 20 received Ad26.COV2.S at low or high dose, single or two shots; a few received placebo; per-sample allocation not given. Material that was analyzed had been drawn on day 63 after the first vaccine or placebo injection. These data come from a study of Ad26.COV2.S vaccination and SARS-CoV-2 variants. The table came from immunoSEQ multiplex PCR; TCRdb's copy has only in-frame clones and leaves some out. Among about 350,000 clones listed, approximately 86% were seen once. Germline V lookup: CDR1 SGHRS, CDR2 YFSETQ. This CDR3 region has 15 residues. J was trimmed by 9 bases and V by 4 bases; bases with no gene match: 9.

The gene calls are TRBV5-1 and TRBJ2-1; 11 bases align to TRBD2. The material sequenced was peripheral blood, taken in a trial of Ad26.COV2.S vaccine versus placebo. The sequence was collected from a person between 18 and 65 years old who received the Ad26.COV2.S COVID-19 vaccine or a placebo. The CDR3 DNA reads TGCGCCAGCAGCCCTTCTCTAGCGGGGGGCCCTGAGCAGTTCTTC. Protein: CASSPSLAGGPEQFF.